The rows below give T cell receptor beta chains drawn from one sample of a study of blood T cells in healthy people across ages. Each CDR3 protein gets one entry after TCRdb re-called the 5' RACE reads with MiXCR. Here the sample spans 2 million or so distinct CDR3 sequences, approximately 50% being singletons. Sequencing was done on a sample of blood. These receptor sequences come from a woman aged 40 to 55 in good health. The CDR3 runs from the conserved cysteine through the conserved F or W. D genes are given only for firm matches. For some rows the clone size is stated as once, few or many, or as a class when expanded; others skip it.

V gene: TRBV20-1
clone size: once
D gene: TRBD1
J gene: TRBJ2-1
CDR3 protein: CSARPSARTGVCYEQFF
CDR3 DNA: TGCAGTGCTAGACCCTCGGCGAGGACAGGGGTGTGCTACGAGCAGTTCTTC

V gene: TRBV7-2
clone size: -
D gene: -
J gene: TRBJ1-4
CDR3 protein: CASSPEESTNEKLFF
CDR3 DNA: TGTGCCAGCAGCCCAGAGGAGTCAACTAATGAAAAACTGTTTTTT

V gene: TRBV27
clone size: -
D gene: -
J gene: TRBJ1-6
CDR3 protein: CASNGGRNSPLHF
CDR3 DNA: TGTGCCAGCAACGGCGGGCGGAATTCACCCCTCCACTTT

V gene: TRBV4-2
clone size: -
D gene: TRBD2
J gene: TRBJ2-3
CDR3 protein: CASSLWGAGGVTDTQYF
CDR3 DNA: TGTGCCAGCAGCCTCTGGGGAGCGGGGGGGGTTACAGATACGCAGTATTTT

V gene: TRBV20-1
clone size: -
D gene: TRBD1
J gene: TRBJ1-2
CDR3 protein: CSAKGEAGGIYGYTF
CDR3 DNA: TGCAGTGCAAAGGGGGAGGCAGGGGGCATCTATGGCTACACCTTC

V gene: TRBV5-5
clone size: -
D gene: TRBD1
J gene: TRBJ2-3
CDR3 protein: CASSLPGTGADTQYF
CDR3 DNA: TGTGCCAGCAGCTTGCCCGGGACAGGGGCCGATACGCAGTATTTT

V gene: TRBV4-2
clone size: -
D gene: -
J gene: TRBJ2-3
CDR3 protein: CASSQGATSTDTQYF
CDR3 DNA: TGTGCCAGCAGCCAAGGCGCAACTAGCACAGATACGCAGTATTTT

V gene: TRBV4-1
clone size: -
D gene: TRBD2
J gene: TRBJ2-1
CDR3 protein: CASSQDRASGGTNEQFF
CDR3 DNA: TGCGCCAGCAGCCAAGATCGGGCTAGCGGGGGGACCAATGAGCAGTTCTTC

V gene: TRBV7-3
clone size: few
D gene: -
J gene: TRBJ2-1
CDR3 protein: CASRGGADHNEQFF
CDR3 DNA: TGTGCCAGCAGGGGCGGGGCTGACCACAATGAGCAGTTCTTC

V gene: TRBV6-6
clone size: -
D gene: TRBD2
J gene: TRBJ2-3
CDR3 protein: CASSTGLAGSGTDTQYF
CDR3 DNA: TGTGCCAGCAGTACGGGACTAGCGGGGTCTGGCACAGATACGCAGTATTTT